This TCR beta chain comes out of a study of T cell responses to AZD1222 COVID-19 vaccine. Findings of the study overall: A rise in Spike-specific TCR breadth and depth followed two AZD1222 doses. Clonal diversity was possibly underestimated, and white British individuals and females predominated among donors.

Details on this clone: What it recognizes is unknown.

This table comes from immunoSEQ multiplex PCR, and its TCRdb copy is limited to in-frame clones, with some not included. The sample comprises tens of thousands of clones, 83% of which are singletons, and approximately 52% rests with the top ten. This CDR3 contains 16 residues. Germline-derived CDR1 and CDR2 are SEHNR and FQNEAQ (reference sequence). V gave up 1 base and J gave up 5 bases, with 17 bases separating them. The material sequenced was peripheral blood, taken on day 0 of AZD1222 vaccination. The chain has TRBV7-9 and TRBJ2-5, with D unresolved. The source of this sequence is an adult in good health. The CDR3 sequence: CASSLGRLYFGETQYF. In DNA, the CDR3 is TGTGCCAGCAGCTTAGGTCGGCTCTATTTCGGGGAGACCCAGTACTTC. Using reference TRBV7-9 and TRBJ2-5 for the parts outside the CDR3, the full variable domain is DTGVSQNPRHKITKRGQNVTFRCDPISEHNRLYWYRQTLGQGPEFLTYFQNEAQLEKSRLLSDRFSAERPKGSFSTLEIQRTEQGDSAMYLCASSLGRLYFGETQYFGPGTRLLVL.